This T cell receptor beta chain was sequenced for a study of graft-versus-host responses after intestinal transplantation. This CDR3 is 18 amino acids long. From germline, CDR1 is LGHNA and CDR2 YNFKEQ. With V trimmed by 8 bases and J by 3 bases, 16 bases remained unmatched. Here immunoSEQ multiplex PCR was the method, and the copy in TCRdb shows in-frame clones only, minus some. This sample has fewer than 45,000 clones, with around 94% found just once. The input for sequencing was PBMCs, taken 16 days after intestinal transplant. The chain has TRBV4-2 and TRBJ2-2; 9 positions match TRBD2. This clonotype was sampled from a human patient who received an intestinal transplant, so some T cells may come from the graft donor. The CDR3 reads CASGSKLAGGPDTGELFF. CDR3 DNA sequence: TGTGCCAGCGGGTCAAAACTGGCGGGAGGGCCCGACACCGGGGAGCTGTTTTTT.